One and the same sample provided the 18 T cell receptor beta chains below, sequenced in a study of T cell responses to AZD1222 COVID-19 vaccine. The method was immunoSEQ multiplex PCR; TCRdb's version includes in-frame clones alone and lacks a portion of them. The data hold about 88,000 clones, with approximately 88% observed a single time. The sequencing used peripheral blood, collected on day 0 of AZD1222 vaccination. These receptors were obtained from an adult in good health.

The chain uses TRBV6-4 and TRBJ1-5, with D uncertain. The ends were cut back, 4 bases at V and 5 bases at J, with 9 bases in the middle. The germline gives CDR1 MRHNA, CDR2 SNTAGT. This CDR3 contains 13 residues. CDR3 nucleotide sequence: TGTGCCAGCAGTGGGGAAGTGGATCAGCCCCAGCATTTT. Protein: CASSGEVDQPQHF.

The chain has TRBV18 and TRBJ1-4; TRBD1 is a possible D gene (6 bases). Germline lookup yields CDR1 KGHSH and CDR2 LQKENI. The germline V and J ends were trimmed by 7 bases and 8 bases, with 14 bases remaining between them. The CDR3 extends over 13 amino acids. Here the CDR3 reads CASCRGFGEKLFF. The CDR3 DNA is TGTGCCAGCTGCAGGGGTTTTGGGGAAAAACTGTTTTTT.

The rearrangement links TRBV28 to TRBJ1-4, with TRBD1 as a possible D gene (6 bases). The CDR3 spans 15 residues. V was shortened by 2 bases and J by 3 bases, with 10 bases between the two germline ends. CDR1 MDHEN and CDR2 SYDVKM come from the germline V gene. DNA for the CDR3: TGTGCCAGCAGTTTAGGAGGGGGGGCTAATGAAAAACTGTTTTTT. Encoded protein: CASSLGGGANEKLFF.

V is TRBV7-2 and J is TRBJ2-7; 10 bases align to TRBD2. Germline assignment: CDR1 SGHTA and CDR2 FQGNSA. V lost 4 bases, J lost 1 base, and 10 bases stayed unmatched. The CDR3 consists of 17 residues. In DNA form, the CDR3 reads TGTGCCAGCAGCTCGCCCGGACTAGCGGACGATTCCTACGAGCAGTACTTC. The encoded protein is CASSSPGLADDSYEQYF. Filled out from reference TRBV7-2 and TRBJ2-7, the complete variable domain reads GAGVSQSPSNKVTEKGKDVELRCDPISGHTALYWYRQSLGQGLEFLIYFQGNSAPDKSGLPSDRFSAERTGGSVSTLTIQRTQQEDSAVYLCASSSPGLADDSYEQYFGPGTRLTVT.

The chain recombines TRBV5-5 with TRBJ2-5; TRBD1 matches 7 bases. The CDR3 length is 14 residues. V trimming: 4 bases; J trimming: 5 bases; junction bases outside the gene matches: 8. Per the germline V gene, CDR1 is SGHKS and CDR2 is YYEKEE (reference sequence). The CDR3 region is CASSINRGGETQYF. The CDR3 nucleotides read TGTGCCAGCAGCATAAACAGGGGTGGGGAGACCCAGTACTTC.

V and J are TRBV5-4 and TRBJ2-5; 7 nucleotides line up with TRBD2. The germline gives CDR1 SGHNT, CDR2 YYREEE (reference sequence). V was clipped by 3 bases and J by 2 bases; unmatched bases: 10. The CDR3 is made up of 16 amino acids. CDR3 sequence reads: CASSWGGRLGQETQYF. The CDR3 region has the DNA TGTGCCAGCAGCTGGGGGGGACGACTCGGACAAGAGACCCAGTACTTC.

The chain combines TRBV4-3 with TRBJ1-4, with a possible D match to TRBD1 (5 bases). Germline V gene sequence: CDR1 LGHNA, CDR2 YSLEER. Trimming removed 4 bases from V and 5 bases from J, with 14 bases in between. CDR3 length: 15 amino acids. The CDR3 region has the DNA TGCGCCAGCAGCCCTCGGGACGCCCAAAATGAAAAACTGTTTTTT. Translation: CASSPRDAQNEKLFF.

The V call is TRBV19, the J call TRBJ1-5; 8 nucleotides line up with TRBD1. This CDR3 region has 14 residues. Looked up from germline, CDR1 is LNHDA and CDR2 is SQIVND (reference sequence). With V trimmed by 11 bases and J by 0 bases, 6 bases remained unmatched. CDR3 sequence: CAGSTGDSNQPQHF. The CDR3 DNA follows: TGTGCCGGATCGACAGGGGATAGCAATCAGCCCCAGCATTTT. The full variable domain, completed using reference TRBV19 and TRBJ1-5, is DGGITQSPKYLFRKEGQNVTLSCEQNLNHDAMYWYRQDPGQGLRLIYYSQIVNDFQKGDIAEGYSVSREKKESFPLTVTSAQKNPTAFYLCAGSTGDSNQPQHFGDGTRLSIL.

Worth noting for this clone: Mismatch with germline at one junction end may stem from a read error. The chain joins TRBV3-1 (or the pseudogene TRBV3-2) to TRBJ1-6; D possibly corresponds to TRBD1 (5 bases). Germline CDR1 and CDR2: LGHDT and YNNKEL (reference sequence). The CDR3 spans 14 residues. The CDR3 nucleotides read TGTGCCAGCAACCAACAGGCAGAAAGCTCACCCCTCCACTTT. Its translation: CASNQQAESSPLHF.

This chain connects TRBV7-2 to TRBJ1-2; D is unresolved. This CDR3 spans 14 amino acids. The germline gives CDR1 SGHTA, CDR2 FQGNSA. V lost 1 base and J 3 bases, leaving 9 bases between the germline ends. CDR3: CASSLDGQDYGYTF. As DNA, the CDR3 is TGTGCCAGCAGCTTAGATGGGCAGGACTATGGCTACACCTTC.

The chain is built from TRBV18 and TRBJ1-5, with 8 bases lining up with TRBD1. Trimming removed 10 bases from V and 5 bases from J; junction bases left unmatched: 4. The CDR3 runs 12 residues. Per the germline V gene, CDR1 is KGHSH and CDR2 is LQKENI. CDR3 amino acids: CATQQGDQPQHF. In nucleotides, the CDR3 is TGTGCCACCCAACAGGGGGATCAGCCCCAGCATTTT.

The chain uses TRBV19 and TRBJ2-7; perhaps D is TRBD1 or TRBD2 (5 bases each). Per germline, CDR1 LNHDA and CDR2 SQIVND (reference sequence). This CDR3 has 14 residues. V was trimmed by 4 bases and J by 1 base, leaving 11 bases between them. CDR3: CASSRGWISYEQYF. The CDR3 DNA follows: TGTGCCAGTAGTAGGGGGTGGATTTCCTACGAGCAGTACTTC. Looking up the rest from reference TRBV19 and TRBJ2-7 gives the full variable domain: DGGITQSPKYLFRKEGQNVTLSCEQNLNHDAMYWYRQDPGQGLRLIYYSQIVNDFQKGDIAEGYSVSREKKESFPLTVTSAQKNPTAFYLCASSRGWISYEQYFGPGTRLTVT.

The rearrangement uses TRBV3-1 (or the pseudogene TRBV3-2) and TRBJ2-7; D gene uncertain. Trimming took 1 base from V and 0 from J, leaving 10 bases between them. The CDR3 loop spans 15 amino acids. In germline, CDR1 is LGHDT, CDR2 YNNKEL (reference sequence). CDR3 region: CASSQGRPSSYEQYF. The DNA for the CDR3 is TGTGCCAGCAGCCAAGGACGGCCGAGCTCCTACGAGCAGTACTTC.

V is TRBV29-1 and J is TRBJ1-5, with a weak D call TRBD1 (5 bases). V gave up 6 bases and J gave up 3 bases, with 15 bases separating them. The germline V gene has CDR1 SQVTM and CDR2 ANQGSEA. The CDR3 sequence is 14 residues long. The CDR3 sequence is CSVTQGGVNQPQHF. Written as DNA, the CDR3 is TGCAGCGTCACTCAGGGAGGGGTCAATCAGCCCCAGCATTTT.

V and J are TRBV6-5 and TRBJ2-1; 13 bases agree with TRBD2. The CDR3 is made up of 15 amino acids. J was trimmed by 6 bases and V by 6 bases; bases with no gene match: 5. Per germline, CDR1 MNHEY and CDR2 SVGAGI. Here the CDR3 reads CASRFTSGGANEQFF. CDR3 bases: TGTGCCAGCAGGTTCACTAGCGGGGGGGCCAATGAGCAGTTCTTC.

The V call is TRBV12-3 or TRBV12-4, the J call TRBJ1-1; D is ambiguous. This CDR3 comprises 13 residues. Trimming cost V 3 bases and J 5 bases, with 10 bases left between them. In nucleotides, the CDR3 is TGTGCCAGCAGTTTTGGGCCAGGTACTGAAGCTTTCTTT. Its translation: CASSFGPGTEAFF.

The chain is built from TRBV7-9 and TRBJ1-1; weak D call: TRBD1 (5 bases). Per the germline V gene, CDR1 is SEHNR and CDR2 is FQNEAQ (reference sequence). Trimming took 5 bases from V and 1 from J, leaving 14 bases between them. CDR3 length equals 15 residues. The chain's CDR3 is CASSPGLTANTEAFF. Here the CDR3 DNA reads TGTGCCAGCAGCCCGGGTTTGACAGCGAACACTGAAGCTTTCTTT.

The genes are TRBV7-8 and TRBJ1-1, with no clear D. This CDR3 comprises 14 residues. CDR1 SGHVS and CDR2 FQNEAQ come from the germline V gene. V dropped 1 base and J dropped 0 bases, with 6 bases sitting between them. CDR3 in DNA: TGTGCCAGCAGCTTAGGGAAACTGAACACTGAAGCTTTCTTT. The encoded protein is CASSLGKLNTEAFF.